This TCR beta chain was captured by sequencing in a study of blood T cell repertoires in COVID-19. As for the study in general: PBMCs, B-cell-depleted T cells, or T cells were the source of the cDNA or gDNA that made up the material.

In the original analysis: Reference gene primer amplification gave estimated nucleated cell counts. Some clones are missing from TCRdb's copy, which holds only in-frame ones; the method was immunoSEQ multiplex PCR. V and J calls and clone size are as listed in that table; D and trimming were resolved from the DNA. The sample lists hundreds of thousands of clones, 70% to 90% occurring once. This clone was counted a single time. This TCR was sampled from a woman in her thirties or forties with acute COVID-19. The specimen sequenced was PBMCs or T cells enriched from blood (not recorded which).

CDR3 in amino acids: CASSELARYNEQFF. The CDR3 nucleotides read TGTGCCAGTAGTGAGTTAGCGCGATACAATGAGCAGTTCTTC. The chain recombines TRBV19 with TRBJ2-1; maybe TRBD2 (5 bases). The CDR3 sequence is 14 residues long. V dropped 5 bases and J dropped 4 bases, with 12 bases sitting between them. Germline CDR1 and CDR2: LNHDA and SQIVND (reference sequence). The full variable domain, its missing parts supplied by reference TRBV19 and TRBJ2-1, is DGGITQSPKYLFRKEGQNVTLSCEQNLNHDAMYWYRQDPGQGLRLIYYSQIVNDFQKGDIAEGYSVSREKKESFPLTVTSAQKNPTAFYLCASSELARYNEQFFGPGTRLTVL.